Listed here are 5 T cell receptor beta chains from one sample, sequenced in a study of T cells expressing NK-cell markers. TCRdb processed the 5' RACE reads again and assigns one entry to each CDR3 protein, with no DNA. Its table records 350,000 to 450,000 distinct CDR3 sequences. Sequenced input: blood T cells: a sorted CD56 or NKG2C T cell subset, CD4+ or CD8+ T cells, or bulk PBMC T cells (not recorded which). These TCRs come from a man aged 18-70 years in good health.

The rearrangement uses TRBV20-1 and TRBJ2-3; TCRdb proposes TRBD2, but this gene call is untestable without DNA. CDR1 DFQATT and CDR2 SNEGSKA come from the germline V gene (reference sequence). The CDR3 extends over 14 amino acids. CDR3 residues: CSALTSGGINTQYF.

The CDR3 here is CASSHQLAGGRHTQYF. The chain uses TRBV14 and TRBJ2-3; TCRdb's D call of TRBD2 is untestable without DNA. The germline gives CDR1 SGHDN, CDR2 FVKESK. The length of the CDR3 is 16 residues.

The chain employs TRBV2 and TRBJ2-7; without DNA, the TCRdb call of TRBD1 cannot be checked. Germline CDR1 reads SNHLY; CDR2 reads FYNNEI. The CDR3 has 14 amino acids. CDR3: CASMRGASSYEQYF.

This rearrangement joins TRBV18 to TRBJ2-1; the D call from TCRdb, TRBD1, cannot be confirmed without DNA. CDR3 size: 14 residues. The germline gives CDR1 KGHSH, CDR2 LQKENI. The chain's CDR3 is CASSPRQGQDEQFF.

The CDR3 spells CASSVGVRHAADTQYF. J is TRBJ2-3 and V is TRBV9. Per germline, CDR1 SGDLS and CDR2 YYNGEE. The CDR3 has 16 residues.